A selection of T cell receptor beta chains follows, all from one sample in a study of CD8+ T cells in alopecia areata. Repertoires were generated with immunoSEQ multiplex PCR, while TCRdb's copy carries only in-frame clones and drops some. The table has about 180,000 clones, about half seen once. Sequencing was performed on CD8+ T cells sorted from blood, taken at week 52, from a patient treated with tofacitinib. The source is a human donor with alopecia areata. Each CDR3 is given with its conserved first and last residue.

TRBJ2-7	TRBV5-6	CASRDRDAFYEQYF
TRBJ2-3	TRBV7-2	CASSTTPRGTDTQYF
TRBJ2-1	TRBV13	CASSLGPGQGREQFF
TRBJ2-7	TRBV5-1	CASRRDYQGPYEQYF
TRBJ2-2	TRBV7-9	CASSPLLGELFF
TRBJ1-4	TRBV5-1	CASSQEDRDGKLFF
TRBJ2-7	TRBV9	CASSVGDGAYEQYF
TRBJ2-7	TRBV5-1	CASSLGQGFDEQYF
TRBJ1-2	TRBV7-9	CASSLGTGTNYGYTF
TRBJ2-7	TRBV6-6	CASSYSGESYEQYF
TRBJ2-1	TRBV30	CAWSVNRDNEQFF
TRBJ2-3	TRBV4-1	CASSQATPTDTQYF
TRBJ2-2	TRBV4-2	CASSPLWDRANTGELFF
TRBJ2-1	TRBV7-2	CASSVGWGYEQFF
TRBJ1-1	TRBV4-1	CASSRGQNTEAFF
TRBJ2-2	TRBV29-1	CSVAGTKNTGELFF
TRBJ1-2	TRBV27	CASSLTGEGGYTF
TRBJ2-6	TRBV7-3	CASSLSGTGANVLTF
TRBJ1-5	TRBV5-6	CASSLGFPNQPQHF
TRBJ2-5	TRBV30	CAWSVGLAGFETQYF
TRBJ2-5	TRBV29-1	CSVGWEWAQETQYF
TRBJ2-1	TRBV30	CAWSHIRRGGLQFF
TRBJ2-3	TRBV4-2	CASSPLQASSTDTQYF
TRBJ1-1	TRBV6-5	CASSWSGNTEAFF
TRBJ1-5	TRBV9	CASSAGGSNQPQHF
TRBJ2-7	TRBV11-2	CASSQEGTGEGYEQYF
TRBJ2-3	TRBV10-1	CASSVAGIGDTQYF
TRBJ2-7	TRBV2	CASSDLAGAQPYEQYF
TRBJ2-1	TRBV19	CASSIAGFAYNEQFF
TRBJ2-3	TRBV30	CAWSVQADTQYF
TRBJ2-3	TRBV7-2	CASSYRDGTDTQYF
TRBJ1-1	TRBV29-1	CSAEDSLPAEAFF
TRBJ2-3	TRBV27	CASSFSVDRASDTQYF
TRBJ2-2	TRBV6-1	CASSGTNTGELFF
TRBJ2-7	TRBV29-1	CSVEDPETAGYEQYF
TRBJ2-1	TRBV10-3	CASRGSGVYNEQFF
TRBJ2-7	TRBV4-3	CASSQGVPGGGSYEQYF
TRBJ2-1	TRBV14	CASSQEGGRWYEQFF
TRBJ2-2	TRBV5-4	CASSLAGELFF
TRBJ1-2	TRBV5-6	CASSPEDRGPNYGYTF
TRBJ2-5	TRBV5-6	CASSPDSQETQYF
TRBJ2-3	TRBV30	CAYHRGGTDTQYF
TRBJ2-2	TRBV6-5	CASSSLGDTGELFF
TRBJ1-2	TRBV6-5	CASSYSGESGYTF
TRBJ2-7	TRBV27	CASSFGREQYF
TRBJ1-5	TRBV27	CASRVLGSNQPQHF
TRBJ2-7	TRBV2	CASSDVRQGSYEQYF
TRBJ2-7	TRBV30	CAWGETYEQYF
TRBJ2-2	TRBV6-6	CASSPDRVPTGELFF
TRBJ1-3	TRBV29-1	CSVLSGNTIYF
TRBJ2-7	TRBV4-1	CASSQPGLGTRSSYEQYF
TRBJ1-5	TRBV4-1	CASSQEEGLIQPQHF
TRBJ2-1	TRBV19	CASSLRSSGVRNEQFF
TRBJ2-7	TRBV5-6	CASRAGMNPYEQYF
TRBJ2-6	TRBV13	CASSSFSGANVLTF
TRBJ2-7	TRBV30	CAWGQGLGEQYF
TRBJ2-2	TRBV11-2	CASSQLGTGELFF
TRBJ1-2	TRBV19	CASSRQGEYGYTF
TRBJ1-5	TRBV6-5	CASSYSDSDQPQHF
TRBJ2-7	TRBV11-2	CASSLQAWTYEQYF